The clone carrying this TCR beta chain was counted only a few times. Relying on iRepertoire HTBI primers and Arm-PCR of CDR3 regions, the team built TCR beta libraries. One entry per CDR3 protein, called by TCRdb with MiXCR from the multiplex PCR reads. The sample contains 680,000 or so distinct CDR3 sequences, approximately 15% of which appear only once. These data originate in a study of regulatory T cells in long-lasting Graves disease. Indicated time point: newly diagnosed GD, antithyroid drugs for less than 3 months. PBMC-derived RNA was used for the TCR library. Trimming took off 5 bases at V and 3 bases at J, with 7 bases between the two ends. Germline V gives CDR1 GTSNPN, CDR2 SVGIG (reference sequence). This CDR3 has 11 amino acids. The same specimen was also included in a second study, on T cells in Graves' hyperthyroidism and ophthalmopathy.

The rearrangement uses TRBV30 and TRBJ1-1, with D perhaps matching TRBD1 (5 bases). The specimen was peripheral blood mononuclear cells (PBMCs), collected at new diagnosis, from a patient treated with antithyroid drugs. The sequence came from a woman aged 25 to 39 with Graves disease. CDR3 loop: CAWWGDTEAFF. CDR3 DNA: TGTGCCTGGTGGGGGGACACTGAAGCTTTCTTT.